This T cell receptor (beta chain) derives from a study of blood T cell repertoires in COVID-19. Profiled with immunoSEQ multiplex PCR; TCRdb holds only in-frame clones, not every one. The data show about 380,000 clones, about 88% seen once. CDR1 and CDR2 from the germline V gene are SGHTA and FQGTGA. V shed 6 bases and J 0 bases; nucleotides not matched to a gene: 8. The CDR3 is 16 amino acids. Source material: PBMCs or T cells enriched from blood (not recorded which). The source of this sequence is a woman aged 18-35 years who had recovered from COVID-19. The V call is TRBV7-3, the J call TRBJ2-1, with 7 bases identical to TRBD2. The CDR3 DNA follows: TGTGCCAGCAGGCGAACCGGGGGGAGCTCCTACAATGAGCAGTTCTTC. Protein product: CASRRTGGSSYNEQFF. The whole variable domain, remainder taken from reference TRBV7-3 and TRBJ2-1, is GAGVSQTPSNKVTEKGKYVELRCDPISGHTALYWYRQSLGQGPEFLIYFQGTGAADDSGLPNDRFFAVRPEGSVSTLKIQRTERGDSAVYLCASRRTGGSSYNEQFFGPGTRLTVL.